A selection of T cell receptor beta chains follows, all from one sample in a study of identical twins. TCRdb re-derived calls from the 5' RACE reads in MiXCR, one entry per CDR3 protein. The data contain 700,000 or so distinct CDR3 sequences, over 20% of them singletons. The same data also went into a second study, on T cells expressing NK-cell markers.

The sample comprised PBMCs. The receptors come from a woman between 18 and 29 years old in good health. The CDR3 runs from the conserved cysteine through the conserved F or W. Fields, in order: V gene, clone size, D gene, J gene, CDR3 protein, CDR3 DNA. The D gene is left open where the match is weak. A row's size may be missing; if present it is once, few, many or a size class.

>TRBV6-1|.|.|TRBJ2-6
CASSGARSSGANVLTF
TGTGCCAGCAGTGGCGCTAGGAGCTCTGGGGCCAACGTCCTGACTTTC
>TRBV4-3|few|.|TRBJ2-3
CASSQGFYTDTQYF
TGCGCCAGCAGCCAAGGATTTTACACAGATACGCAGTATTTT
>TRBV7-9|once|TRBD2|TRBJ2-7
CASSDPTSGSPEQYF
TGTGCCAGCAGTGATCCGACTAGCGGGAGTCCCGAGCAGTACTTC
>TRBV6-1|.|.|TRBJ1-5
CASSRGPRMPQHF
TGTGCCAGCAGTCGCGGACCTCGGATGCCCCAGCATTTT
>TRBV20-1|.|TRBD2|TRBJ2-5
CSASGASGEARGETQYF
TGCAGTGCAAGTGGGGCTAGCGGGGAAGCAAGGGGAGAGACCCAGTACTTC
>TRBV6-2/TRBV6-3|.|TRBD2|TRBJ2-1
CASIRSGASGEQFF
TGTGCCAGCATTCGTAGCGGGGCCTCGGGTGAGCAGTTCTTC
>TRBV5-5|.|.|TRBJ1-4
CASSLMGQGQPGEKLFF
TGTGCCAGCAGCTTGATGGGTCAAGGACAGCCGGGAGAAAAACTGTTTTTT
>TRBV27|.|TRBD2|TRBJ2-5
CASSLWPPGLAVQETQYF
TGTGCCAGCAGTTTATGGCCTCCGGGACTAGCGGTACAAGAGACCCAGTACTTC
>TRBV5-6|few|TRBD1|TRBJ2-4
CASSPATGDIQYF
TGTGCCAGCAGCCCGGCGACAGGGGACATTCAGTACTTC
>TRBV12-3/TRBV12-4|.|.|TRBJ1-2
CASSYASSGYTF
TGTGCCAGCAGCTACGCCTCCTCTGGCTACACCTTC
>TRBV25-1|few|TRBD2|TRBJ2-1
CASSAAGNPGEQFF
TGTGCCAGCAGTGCAGCGGGGAACCCCGGTGAGCAGTTCTTC
>TRBV7-8|.|.|TRBJ1-2
CASSPWRDYGYTF
TGTGCCAGCAGCCCATGGAGAGACTATGGCTACACCTTC
>TRBV18|many|TRBD2|TRBJ2-7
CASSPSGSTYEQYF
TGTGCCAGCTCACCTAGCGGGAGTACCTACGAGCAGTACTTC
>TRBV29-1|many|TRBD2|TRBJ2-1
CSVPSGSSYNEQFF
TGCAGCGTACCGAGCGGGAGCTCCTACAATGAGCAGTTCTTC
>TRBV7-9|few|.|TRBJ1-1
CASSFQELNTEAFF
TGTGCCAGCAGCTTTCAGGAACTGAACACTGAAGCTTTCTTT
>TRBV29-1|few|.|TRBJ1-2
CSVSVGSDGYTF
TGCAGCGTTTCTGTAGGGTCGGACGGCTACACCTTC
>TRBV29-1|.|.|TRBJ2-1
CSGLQGPGLSEQFF
TGCAGCGGTCTCCAGGGGCCAGGGTTGTCTGAGCAGTTCTTC
>TRBV6-5|few|TRBD1|TRBJ1-2
CASSYPPGQQGNGYTF
TGTGCCAGCAGTTACCCCCCGGGACAACAGGGGAATGGCTACACCTTC
>TRBV7-7|.|.|TRBJ2-2
CASSSLSATGTGELFF
TGTGCCAGCAGCTCTCTTTCCGCTACCGGAACCGGGGAGCTGTTTTTT
>TRBV11-1|.|TRBD2|TRBJ2-3
CASSFTGQREFAGTDTQYF
TGTGCCAGCAGCTTTACGGGGCAGCGGGAGTTTGCGGGGACAGATACGCAGTATTTT
>TRBV20-1|many|.|TRBJ2-3
CSARDHDTQYF
TGCAGTGCGCGGGACCATGATACGCAGTATTTT
>TRBV20-1|.|TRBD2|TRBJ2-1
CSARDSTSGKQFF
TGCAGTGCTAGAGATTCGACTAGCGGGAAGCAGTTCTTC
>TRBV6-5|.|.|TRBJ2-7
CASSYNARTVSYEQYF
TGTGCCAGCAGTTACAACGCAAGGACAGTCTCCTACGAGCAGTACTTC
>TRBV29-1|.|.|TRBJ2-1
CSGSRDPRGNEQFF
TGCAGCGGAAGCCGGGACCCGCGGGGCAATGAGCAGTTCTTC
>TRBV12-3/TRBV12-4|.|.|TRBJ2-5
CASSPLIEVGGGGGTQYF
TGTGCCAGCAGCCCCCTTATAGAGGTCGGCGGAGGAGGTGGGACCCAGTACTTC
>TRBV5-5|.|TRBD2|TRBJ2-5
CASSLRGGPVETQYF
TGTGCCAGCAGCTTGCGGGGGGGGCCGGTAGAGACCCAGTACTTC
>TRBV20-1|few|TRBD1|TRBJ2-7
CSARGGTGGYEQYF
TGCAGTGCTAGAGGTGGGACAGGGGGCTACGAGCAGTACTTC
>TRBV9|few|.|TRBJ2-3
CASSVGKGLPSTDTQYF
TGTGCCAGCAGCGTGGGAAAGGGGTTACCTAGCACAGATACGCAGTATTTT